This TCR beta chain emerged from a study of blood T cell repertoires in COVID-19. Study in general: The United States, Italy and Spain supplied acute and convalescent COVID-19 samples. PBMCs, B-cell-depleted T cells, or T cells were the source of the cDNA or gDNA that made up the material.

The method was immunoSEQ multiplex PCR; TCRdb's version includes in-frame clones alone and lacks a portion of them. The sample contains tens of thousands of clones, about three quarters of which appear only once. CDR1 and CDR2 from the germline V gene are SNHLY and FYNNEI. The CDR3 spans 15 residues. V was trimmed by 6 bases and J by 2 bases, leaving 14 bases between them. The genes are TRBV2 and TRBJ1-3, with unresolved D. The sequenced sample consisted of peripheral blood. The sequence came from a woman in her seventies with acute or convalescent COVID-19. CDR3 loop: CASSNNPTPGNTIYF. DNA for the CDR3: TGTGCCAGCAGCAATAATCCTACGCCTGGAAACACCATATATTTT.